These T cell receptor beta chains were read from a single sample in a study of blood T cell repertoires in COVID-19. Profiled with immunoSEQ multiplex PCR; TCRdb holds only in-frame clones, not every one. The sample lists some 250,000 clones, around 90% occurring once. Sequencing used peripheral blood. The source of these receptors is a human donor in a cohort sampled during active COVID-19. Each CDR3 is given with its conserved first and last residue. The order of the fields is clone size, J gene, V gene, D gene, CDR3 protein, CDR3 DNA. The D gene is left open where the match is weak. Expanded clones get a size class; other rows say once, few or many, or leave the size out.

abundance: -
j_gene: TRBJ1-3
v_gene: TRBV6-6
d_gene: -
CDR3aa: CASSYGAGGNTIYF
CDR3nt: TGTGCCAGCAGTTACGGGGCGGGGGGAAACACCATATATTTT

abundance: -
j_gene: TRBJ2-7
v_gene: TRBV9
d_gene: -
CDR3aa: CASSVDGGSSYEQYF
CDR3nt: TGTGCCAGCAGCGTAGATGGAGGGTCTTCCTACGAGCAGTACTTC

abundance: -
j_gene: TRBJ1-6
v_gene: TRBV18
d_gene: -
CDR3aa: CASSPTISSPLHF
CDR3nt: TGTGCCAGCTCACCGACAATAAGTTCACCCCTCCACTTT

abundance: -
j_gene: TRBJ2-7
v_gene: TRBV5-1
d_gene: -
CDR3aa: CASSLDLSEQYF
CDR3nt: TGCGCCAGCAGCTTGGATCTCTCCGAGCAGTACTTC

abundance: -
j_gene: TRBJ2-1
v_gene: TRBV2
d_gene: -
CDR3aa: CASAGLANEQFF
CDR3nt: TGTGCCAGCGCGGGGCTAGCGAATGAGCAGTTCTTC

abundance: -
j_gene: TRBJ1-2
v_gene: TRBV5-4
d_gene: -
CDR3aa: CASSEKNQDNPAF
CDR3nt: TGTGCCAGCAGCGAGAAAAACCAGGACAACCCCGCCTTC

abundance: -
j_gene: TRBJ1-1
v_gene: TRBV5-1
d_gene: -
CDR3aa: CASSLIHGGDTEAFF
CDR3nt: TGCGCCAGCAGCTTGATCCACGGCGGGGACACTGAAGCTTTCTTT

abundance: -
j_gene: TRBJ2-3
v_gene: TRBV7-2
d_gene: TRBD1
CDR3aa: CASSLADRATDTQYF
CDR3nt: TGTGCCAGCAGCTTAGCCGACAGGGCTACAGATACGCAGTATTTT

abundance: -
j_gene: TRBJ1-1
v_gene: TRBV30
d_gene: -
CDR3aa: CASRDFTEAFF
CDR3nt: TGTGCCTCTAGAGATTTCACTGAAGCTTTCTTT

abundance: -
j_gene: TRBJ2-1
v_gene: TRBV7-3
d_gene: -
CDR3aa: CASSLTRDLGYEQFF
CDR3nt: TGTGCCAGCAGCTTAACTCGAGATCTAGGCTATGAGCAGTTCTTC

abundance: -
j_gene: TRBJ1-1
v_gene: TRBV7-2
d_gene: -
CDR3aa: CASSKTGRRATEAFF
CDR3nt: TGTGCCAGCAGCAAAACCGGGCGGCGGGCCACTGAAGCTTTCTTT

abundance: -
j_gene: TRBJ1-2
v_gene: TRBV29-1
d_gene: TRBD1
CDR3aa: CSVGTGLGYTF
CDR3nt: TGCAGCGTTGGGACAGGGCTTGGCTACACCTTC

abundance: -
j_gene: TRBJ1-4
v_gene: TRBV5-6
d_gene: TRBD1
CDR3aa: CASSLDRGNEKLFF
CDR3nt: TGTGCCAGCAGCTTGGACAGGGGGAATGAAAAACTGTTTTTT

abundance: -
j_gene: TRBJ2-3
v_gene: TRBV5-1
d_gene: TRBD1
CDR3aa: CASTTGDTQYF
CDR3nt: TGCGCCAGTACGACAGGGGATACGCAGTATTTT

abundance: -
j_gene: TRBJ1-2
v_gene: TRBV10-2
d_gene: -
CDR3aa: CASSESSDGYTF
CDR3nt: TGCGCCAGCAGTGAGTCGAGCGATGGCTACACCTTC

abundance: -
j_gene: TRBJ2-1
v_gene: TRBV7-9
d_gene: -
CDR3aa: CASSLDVGGRNEQFF
CDR3nt: TGTGCCAGCAGCTTAGATGTCGGGGGGCGCAATGAGCAGTTCTTC

abundance: -
j_gene: TRBJ1-2
v_gene: TRBV2
d_gene: TRBD1
CDR3aa: CASSLDRVRRGVEGYTF
CDR3nt: TGTGCCAGCAGTTTGGACAGGGTTAGACGAGGAGTAGAGGGCTACACCTTC

abundance: -
j_gene: TRBJ2-7
v_gene: TRBV7-9
d_gene: TRBD2
CDR3aa: CASRRSGGESYEQYF
CDR3nt: TGTGCCAGCAGACGTAGCGGGGGGGAGTCCTACGAGCAGTACTTC

abundance: -
j_gene: TRBJ2-3
v_gene: TRBV21-1
d_gene: -
CDR3aa: CASSKGMVGRSTDTQYF
CDR3nt: TGTGCCAGCAGCAAAGGAATGGTGGGGAGAAGCACAGATACGCAGTATTTT

abundance: -
j_gene: TRBJ2-7
v_gene: TRBV19
d_gene: -
CDR3aa: CASSQIRRQGGSYEQYF
CDR3nt: TGTGCCAGTAGCCAAATAAGGAGACAGGGAGGCTCCTACGAGCAGTACTTC

abundance: -
j_gene: TRBJ2-7
v_gene: TRBV27
d_gene: -
CDR3aa: CASSSTYYEQYF
CDR3nt: TGTGCCAGCAGCTCAACATACTACGAGCAGTACTTC

abundance: few
j_gene: TRBJ1-1
v_gene: TRBV20-1
d_gene: -
CDR3aa: CSASRRGQGAFF
CDR3nt: TGCAGTGCTAGTCGCCGAGGGCAAGGAGCTTTCTTT

abundance: -
j_gene: TRBJ2-1
v_gene: TRBV18
d_gene: -
CDR3aa: CASSPYSRQSYNEQFF
CDR3nt: TGTGCCAGCTCACCCTACTCGAGACAGAGTTACAATGAGCAGTTCTTC

abundance: -
j_gene: TRBJ2-7
v_gene: TRBV6-5
d_gene: TRBD2
CDR3aa: CASSYSSGGTYEQYF
CDR3nt: TGTGCCAGCAGTTACTCGTCGGGAGGGACCTACGAGCAGTACTTC

abundance: -
j_gene: TRBJ1-1
v_gene: TRBV25-1
d_gene: -
CDR3aa: CASRRALSRAFF
CDR3nt: TGTGCCTCCAGGCGGGCCTTAAGTCGAGCTTTCTTT

abundance: -
j_gene: TRBJ1-1
v_gene: TRBV6-5
d_gene: -
CDR3aa: CASSRNLRGSTEAFF
CDR3nt: TGTGCCAGCAGTCGAAATCTAAGGGGGAGCACTGAAGCTTTCTTT

abundance: -
j_gene: TRBJ2-1
v_gene: TRBV9
d_gene: TRBD2
CDR3aa: CASSARGLADYGDEQFF
CDR3nt: TGTGCCAGCAGCGCCCGAGGACTAGCGGACTACGGGGATGAGCAGTTCTTC

abundance: -
j_gene: TRBJ2-5
v_gene: TRBV3-1/TRBV3-2
d_gene: -
CDR3aa: CASSQGTRETQYF
CDR3nt: TGTGCCAGCAGCCAAGGGACAAGGGAGACCCAGTACTTC

abundance: -
j_gene: TRBJ2-2
v_gene: TRBV27
d_gene: TRBD1
CDR3aa: CATGQGSGTGELFF
CDR3nt: TGTGCCACCGGACAGGGGTCTGGCACCGGGGAGCTGTTTTTT

abundance: -
j_gene: TRBJ2-5
v_gene: TRBV10-1
d_gene: -
CDR3aa: CASSENIWETQYF
CDR3nt: TGCGCCAGCAGTGAAAACATATGGGAGACCCAGTACTTC

abundance: -
j_gene: TRBJ1-1
v_gene: TRBV5-1
d_gene: -
CDR3aa: CASSSSGVRNTEAFF
CDR3nt: TGCGCCAGCAGCTCATCAGGGGTGCGTAACACTGAAGCTTTCTTT

abundance: -
j_gene: TRBJ2-1
v_gene: TRBV7-6
d_gene: -
CDR3aa: CASSQRASNEQFF
CDR3nt: TGTGCCAGCAGCCAACGAGCTAGCAATGAGCAGTTCTTC

abundance: -
j_gene: TRBJ1-1
v_gene: TRBV15
d_gene: -
CDR3aa: CATSSSLRGEKSNTEAFF
CDR3nt: TGTGCCACCAGCAGCTCTCTCAGGGGCGAAAAATCGAACACTGAAGCTTTCTTT

abundance: -
j_gene: TRBJ2-7
v_gene: TRBV5-6
d_gene: -
CDR3aa: CASSFVRFRSYEQYF
CDR3nt: TGTGCCAGCAGCTTCGTCCGGTTTCGATCCTACGAGCAGTACTTC

abundance: few
j_gene: TRBJ1-5
v_gene: TRBV28
d_gene: -
CDR3aa: CAWTSGVTGQPQHF
CDR3nt: TGTGCCTGGACCTCGGGGGTGACGGGTCAGCCCCAGCATTTT

abundance: -
j_gene: TRBJ1-1
v_gene: TRBV10-3
d_gene: -
CDR3aa: CAISESDTTEAFF
CDR3nt: TGTGCCATCAGTGAGTCCGACACAACTGAAGCTTTCTTT

abundance: -
j_gene: TRBJ2-7
v_gene: TRBV19
d_gene: -
CDR3aa: CASSNRGGYEQYF
CDR3nt: TGTGCCAGTAGTAACAGGGGAGGTTACGAGCAGTACTTC

abundance: -
j_gene: TRBJ1-5
v_gene: TRBV27
d_gene: -
CDR3aa: CASTSGGGNQPQHF
CDR3nt: TGTGCCAGCACCTCTGGAGGGGGCAATCAGCCCCAGCATTTT

abundance: -
j_gene: TRBJ1-2
v_gene: TRBV18
d_gene: TRBD1
CDR3aa: CASSPRTGGGDGYTF
CDR3nt: TGTGCCAGCTCACCTCGGACAGGGGGTGGGGATGGCTACACCTTC

abundance: -
j_gene: TRBJ1-3
v_gene: TRBV9
d_gene: -
CDR3aa: CASSVGLGPEGNTIYF
CDR3nt: TGTGCCAGCAGCGTAGGCTTAGGCCCGGAGGGAAACACCATATATTTT

abundance: once
j_gene: TRBJ2-2
v_gene: TRBV7-9
d_gene: -
CDR3aa: CASSLGHGNTGELFF
CDR3nt: TGTGCCAGCAGCTTAGGACACGGAAACACCGGGGAGCTGTTTTTT

abundance: -
j_gene: TRBJ1-1
v_gene: TRBV5-1
d_gene: -
CDR3aa: CASSQIIGQHIMNTEAFF
CDR3nt: TGCGCCAGCAGTCAAATAATCGGACAGCATATAATGAACACTGAAGCTTTCTTT

abundance: -
j_gene: TRBJ1-1
v_gene: TRBV4-3
d_gene: TRBD1
CDR3aa: CASSQDQGGVTEAFF
CDR3nt: TGCGCCAGCAGCCAAGATCAGGGGGGCGTCACTGAAGCTTTCTTT

abundance: -
j_gene: TRBJ2-7
v_gene: TRBV27
d_gene: TRBD1
CDR3aa: CASSWTGVVGEQYF
CDR3nt: TGTGCCAGCAGTTGGACAGGGGTGGTGGGCGAGCAGTACTTC

abundance: -
j_gene: TRBJ2-2
v_gene: TRBV4-3
d_gene: TRBD2
CDR3aa: CASSQLSIRLAQSWNTGELFF
CDR3nt: TGCGCCAGCAGCCAACTGTCCATAAGACTAGCCCAAAGTTGGAACACCGGGGAGCTGTTTTTT

abundance: once
j_gene: TRBJ2-7
v_gene: TRBV4-3
d_gene: -
CDR3aa: CASSQGLTQGRYEQYF
CDR3nt: TGCGCCAGCAGCCAAGGCTTAACGCAGGGAAGGTACGAGCAGTACTTC

abundance: few
j_gene: TRBJ2-7
v_gene: TRBV7-2
d_gene: -
CDR3aa: CASSFTYEQYF
CDR3nt: TGTGCCAGCAGCTTCACCTACGAGCAGTACTTC

abundance: -
j_gene: TRBJ2-7
v_gene: TRBV12-3/TRBV12-4
d_gene: -
CDR3aa: CASSWWPYEQYF
CDR3nt: TGTGCCAGCAGTTGGTGGCCCTACGAGCAGTACTTC

abundance: -
j_gene: TRBJ2-1
v_gene: TRBV6-4
d_gene: TRBD2
CDR3aa: CASSDRAGDGNEQFF
CDR3nt: TGTGCCAGCAGTGACCGAGCGGGAGATGGGAATGAGCAGTTCTTC

abundance: -
j_gene: TRBJ1-3
v_gene: TRBV19
d_gene: -
CDR3aa: CASSIAIFGNTIYF
CDR3nt: TGTGCCAGTAGTATAGCCATTTTTGGAAACACCATATATTTT

abundance: -
j_gene: TRBJ1-1
v_gene: TRBV28
d_gene: TRBD1
CDR3aa: CAITTGTAINTEAFF
CDR3nt: TGTGCCATCACCACCGGGACAGCAATAAACACTGAAGCTTTCTTT

abundance: -
j_gene: TRBJ1-5
v_gene: TRBV19
d_gene: -
CDR3aa: CASRRGDRHNQPQHF
CDR3nt: TGTGCCAGTAGGAGGGGAGACAGGCATAATCAGCCCCAGCATTTT

abundance: -
j_gene: TRBJ2-7
v_gene: TRBV2
d_gene: TRBD2
CDR3aa: CASGVLAGPYEQYF
CDR3nt: TGTGCCAGCGGGGTGCTAGCGGGACCCTACGAGCAGTACTTC

abundance: -
j_gene: TRBJ2-2
v_gene: TRBV7-2
d_gene: TRBD2
CDR3aa: CASSPLAVNTGELFF
CDR3nt: TGTGCCAGCAGTCCACTAGCGGTCAACACCGGGGAGCTGTTTTTT

abundance: -
j_gene: TRBJ2-7
v_gene: TRBV9
d_gene: -
CDR3aa: CASSVVTGGEQYF
CDR3nt: TGTGCCAGCAGCGTAGTAACCGGGGGCGAGCAGTACTTC

abundance: -
j_gene: TRBJ1-1
v_gene: TRBV7-2
d_gene: TRBD1
CDR3aa: CASSFYRGNTEAFF
CDR3nt: TGTGCCAGCAGCTTCTACAGGGGGAACACTGAAGCTTTCTTT

abundance: -
j_gene: TRBJ1-4
v_gene: TRBV5-1
d_gene: -
CDR3aa: CASSLYSSTPRAGANEKLFF
CDR3nt: TGCGCCAGCAGCTTGTACAGTAGTACACCCAGGGCAGGGGCTAATGAAAAACTGTTTTTT

abundance: -
j_gene: TRBJ1-5
v_gene: TRBV28
d_gene: TRBD1
CDR3aa: CASSPGGGLNQPQHF
CDR3nt: TGTGCCAGCAGTCCAGGGGGCGGGCTCAATCAGCCCCAGCATTTT

abundance: once
j_gene: TRBJ2-7
v_gene: TRBV3-1/TRBV3-2
d_gene: TRBD2
CDR3aa: CASSQERLGRNYEQYF
CDR3nt: TGTGCCAGCAGCCAAGAGCGGCTCGGGAGGAACTACGAGCAGTACTTC